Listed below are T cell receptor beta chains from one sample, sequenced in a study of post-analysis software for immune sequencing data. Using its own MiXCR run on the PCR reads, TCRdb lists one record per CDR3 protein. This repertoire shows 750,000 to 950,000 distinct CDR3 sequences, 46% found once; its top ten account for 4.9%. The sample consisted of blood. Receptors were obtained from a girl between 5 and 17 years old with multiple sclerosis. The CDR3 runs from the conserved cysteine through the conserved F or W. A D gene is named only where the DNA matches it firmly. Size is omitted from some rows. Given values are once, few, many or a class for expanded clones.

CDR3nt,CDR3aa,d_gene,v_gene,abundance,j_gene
TGCAGTGCGGAACTAGCGGGAGGAAGGCAAGAGACCCAGTACTTC,CSAELAGGRQETQYF,TRBD2,TRBV20-1,NA,TRBJ2-5
TGTGCCAGCAGCGTAGTAGGTGGGGGTGTGGGCTACAATGAGCAGTTCTTC,CASSVVGGGVGYNEQFF,NA,TRBV9,few,TRBJ2-1
TGTGCCAGCAGTTCCCGGTGGCTAGCGGGAGGGCCTATGTCGAGCGAGCAGTACTTC,CASSSRWLAGGPMSSEQYF,TRBD2,TRBV12-3/TRBV12-4,few,TRBJ2-7
TGTGCCAGCAGTTTGACTAGCGGGAGGACCATGGACGAGCAGTACTTC,CASSLTSGRTMDEQYF,TRBD2,TRBV28,once,TRBJ2-7
TGCGCCAGCAGCCAACCCGGGACTAGCGATTACAATGAGCAGTTCTTC,CASSQPGTSDYNEQFF,TRBD2,TRBV4-3,few,TRBJ2-1
TGTGCCAGCAAGGGACCGGATGAGCAGTACTTC,CASKGPDEQYF,NA,TRBV6-1,NA,TRBJ2-7
TGTGCCAGTAGTATGGGGGGTATACAAGATACGCAGTATTTT,CASSMGGIQDTQYF,NA,TRBV19,NA,TRBJ2-3
TGTGCCAGCAGCTTATTCGGGGGCTACACCTTC,CASSLFGGYTF,NA,TRBV7-9,NA,TRBJ1-2
TGTGCCAGCAGCTGGGCCGAAGGACAGGTTTATCGAATGAACACTGAAGCTTTCTTT,CASSWAEGQVYRMNTEAFF,TRBD1,TRBV5-6,NA,TRBJ1-1
TGTGCCAGCAGTTACCGAACGGGAATAGTAAATGAGCAGTTCTTC,CASSYRTGIVNEQFF,NA,TRBV6-2/TRBV6-3,NA,TRBJ2-1
TGTGCCAGCAGTTTTAGCTCCAGGGGCCAAGAGACCCAGTACTTC,CASSFSSRGQETQYF,NA,TRBV7-2,NA,TRBJ2-5